Below are 4 T cell receptor beta chains sequenced from a single sample in a study of blood T cell repertoires in COVID-19. Produced via immunoSEQ multiplex PCR; TCRdb's table is partial and in-frame only. The table shows about 66,000 clones, with 70% to 90% occurring only once. Sample: peripheral blood. The receptor set was obtained from a man in his 70s with acute or convalescent COVID-19.

This chain uses TRBV7-3 with TRBJ2-5; 12 bases align to TRBD2. This CDR3 spans 15 amino acids. The V and J ends lost 5 bases and 2 bases, in that order; junction bases with no gene match: 3. Per germline, CDR1 SGHTA and CDR2 FQGTGA. The CDR3 region has the DNA TGTGCCAGCAGCCTAGCGGGGGGGCTTCAAGAGACCCAGTACTTC. Encoded protein: CASSLAGGLQETQYF.

The chain joins TRBV4-1 to TRBJ2-1, with TRBD2 as a possible D gene (5 bases). V lost 2 bases and J lost 0, with 17 bases in between. The CDR3 covers 18 residues. Germline-derived CDR1 and CDR2 are MGHRA and YSYEKL. The CDR3, as DNA: TGCGCCAGCAGCCAACTCGGACTCCGACTCAGCTCCTACAATGAGCAGTTCTTC. It codes for CASSQLGLRLSSYNEQFF.

V gene TRBV30 combines with J gene TRBJ1-1; D is unresolved. The germline gives CDR1 GTSNPN, CDR2 SVGIG (reference sequence). There are 12 residues in the CDR3. V lost 2 bases and J 1 base, leaving 5 bases between the germline ends. For the CDR3, the DNA is TGTGCCTGGAGTCTTAGGAACACTGAAGCTTTCTTT. Its protein is CAWSLRNTEAFF.

The rearrangement joins TRBV14 to TRBJ1-6; D is undetermined. V was shortened by 5 bases and J by 0 bases, with 14 bases between the two germline ends. The germline CDR1 and CDR2 sequences are SGHDN and FVKESK. The CDR3 spans 17 residues. The CDR3 protein is CASSVSPWSSYNSPLHF. The CDR3, as DNA: TGTGCCAGCAGCGTATCTCCGTGGAGCTCCTATAATTCACCCCTCCACTTT.